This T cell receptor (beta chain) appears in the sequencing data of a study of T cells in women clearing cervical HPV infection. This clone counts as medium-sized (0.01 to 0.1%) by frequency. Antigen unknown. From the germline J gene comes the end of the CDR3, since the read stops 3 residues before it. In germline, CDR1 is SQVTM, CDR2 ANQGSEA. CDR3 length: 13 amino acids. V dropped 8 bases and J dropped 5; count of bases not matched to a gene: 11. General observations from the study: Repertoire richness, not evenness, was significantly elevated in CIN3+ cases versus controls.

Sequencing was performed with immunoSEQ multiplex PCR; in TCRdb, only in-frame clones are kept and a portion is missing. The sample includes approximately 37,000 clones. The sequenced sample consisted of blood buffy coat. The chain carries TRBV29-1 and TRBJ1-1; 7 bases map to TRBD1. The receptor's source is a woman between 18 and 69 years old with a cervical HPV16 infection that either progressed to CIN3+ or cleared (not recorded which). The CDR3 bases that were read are TGCAGCACTATGACAGGGCCTGCAACTGAA. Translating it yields CSTMTGPATE. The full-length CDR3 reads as CSTMTGPATEAFF.